Presented here are 15 T cell receptor beta chains from one specimen sequenced in a study of cytomegalovirus exposure and HLA in healthy donors (TCRdb year 2017). The protocol used for the library was the immunoSEQ multiplex PCR assay. The multiplex PCR relied on a mix of 60 forward primers for TCR Vbeta segments and 13 reverse primers for TCR Jbeta segments. TCRdb re-hosts the immuneACCESS table, in-frame sequences only. Its copies lack some clones; in the studies checked, an unresolved V gene accounts for under half of them, and the cause for the rest is not known. The sample records about 120,000 clones, 74% of which are singletons. 2% to 2.5% of the sample is taken by the ten largest. Sequenced sample: PBMCs. Receptors were obtained from a human donor in good health.

The CDR3 DNA follows: TGCGCCAGCAGGTCGGGGGGGAGTCGTGAGCAGTTCTTC. Protein product: CASRSGGSREQFF. The chain uses TRBV4-3 and TRBJ2-1; 8 bases are a match to TRBD2. The germline CDR1 and CDR2 sequences are LGHNA and YSLEER. The CDR3 is made up of 13 amino acids. The trim removed 6 bases at V and 9 bases at J, leaving 7 bases unmatched.

The CDR3 coding sequence is TGTGCCATCAGTGAGTCGTCTTCCCGCGGTGAAGCTTTCTTT. Its translation is CAISESSSRGEAFF. This rearrangement joins TRBV10-3 to TRBJ1-1; D uncertain. The CDR3 consists of 14 residues. Germline loops: CDR1 ENHRY, CDR2 SYGVKD. Trimming removed 0 bases at V and 7 bases at J, with 12 bases between.

This chain connects TRBV7-9 to TRBJ2-7, with TRBD2 identical over 7 bases. V gave up 5 bases and J gave up 2 bases; unmatched junction bases: 6. CDR3 size: 14 residues. CDR1 and CDR2 (germline): SEHNR, FQNEAQ (reference sequence). The CDR3 bases are TGTGCCAGCAGCCGGGGGGACGGAACCTACGAGCAGTACTTC. Protein sequence: CASSRGDGTYEQYF.

This clone was counted only a few times. The chain employs TRBV7-2 and TRBJ2-2; TRBD2 aligns across 7 bases. The germline V gene encodes CDR1 SGHTA and CDR2 FQGNSA. CDR3 size: 15 residues. The trim removed 1 base at V and 4 bases at J, leaving 3 bases unmatched. The CDR3 DNA follows: TGTGCCAGCAGCTTAGGGGGAGGGAGCACCGGGGAGCTGTTTTTT. Translation: CASSLGGGSTGELFF. The full variable domain, rest sourced from reference TRBV7-2 and TRBJ2-2, is GAGVSQSPSNKVTEKGKDVELRCDPISGHTALYWYRQSLGQGLEFLIYFQGNSAPDKSGLPSDRFSAERTGGSVSTLTIQRTQQEDSAVYLCASSLGGGSTGELFFGEGSRLTVL.

V is TRBV10-2 and J is TRBJ2-1; TRBD2 aligns across 13 bases. The CDR3 length is 15 residues. CDR1 is WSHSY, CDR2 SAAADI, per germline. J gave up 8 bases and V 2 bases, and 3 bases lay outside the gene matches. The chain's CDR3 is CASSEMTSGRHEQFF. Written as DNA, the CDR3 is TGCGCCAGCAGTGAGATGACTAGCGGGAGGCATGAGCAGTTCTTC.

This clone has just a few counts. The rearrangement uses TRBV7-9 and TRBJ1-1; 9 bases line up with TRBD1. V lost 2 bases to trimming and J lost 6 bases; unmatched junction nucleotides: 7. Germline CDR1 is SEHNR and CDR2 is FQNEAQ (reference sequence). The CDR3 sequence is 15 residues long. The CDR3 protein is CASSLWGQGSAEAFF. The DNA of the CDR3 is TGTGCCAGCAGCTTATGGGGACAGGGAAGCGCTGAAGCTTTCTTT.

On this clone: At one end the junction does not follow the germline gene, possibly because of a read error. V and J are TRBV28 and TRBJ2-1, with 7 bases aligning to TRBD1. The CDR3 totals 13 residues. The germline V gene encodes CDR1 MDHEN and CDR2 SYDVKM. CDR3 DNA sequence: TGTGCCAGCAGTTCGACAGGGTTCGGCTTTGTGGTCTTC. Protein sequence: CASSSTGFGFVVF.

CDR3 region: CASRATVEQFF. As DNA, the CDR3 is TGTGCCAGCAGAGCAACGGTAGAGCAGTTCTTC. The chain carries TRBV7-8 and TRBJ2-1; D is unclear. The CDR3 sequence is 11 residues long. Germline V gene sequence: CDR1 SGHVS, CDR2 FQNEAQ. Deletions cut 6 bases from V and 10 bases from J, with 10 bases between.

This clone was observed a single time. This chain connects TRBV6-1 to TRBJ2-1, with TRBD2 identical over 9 bases. Germline assignment: CDR1 MNHNS and CDR2 SASEGT. V gave up 0 bases and J gave up 0 bases; unmatched junction bases: 9. The CDR3 consists of 19 residues. The CDR3 sequence is CASSEAGRGGPSSYNEQFF. DNA of the CDR3: TGTGCCAGCAGTGAAGCGGGGCGGGGGGGTCCAAGCTCCTACAATGAGCAGTTCTTC.

The rearrangement uses TRBV25-1 and TRBJ1-5, with 7 bases fitting TRBD1. The trim removed 1 base at V and 8 bases at J, leaving 5 bases unmatched. Germline loops: CDR1 MGHDK, CDR2 SYGVNS. The CDR3 is 14 amino acids. The CDR3, as DNA: TGTGCCAGCAGTGAATGGGGACAGCTGGAGCCCCAGCATTTT. Amino acids: CASSEWGQLEPQHF.

This chain connects TRBV18 to TRBJ2-7, with 7 bases that match TRBD2. V lost 3 bases to trimming and J lost 3 bases; unmatched junction nucleotides: 8. The germline CDR1 and CDR2 sequences are KGHSH and LQKENI. The length of the CDR3 is 15 residues. The CDR3 region is CASSPLGGSDYEQYF. In nucleotides, the CDR3 is TGTGCCAGCTCACCCTTGGGGGGGAGTGACTACGAGCAGTACTTC.

The chain is built from TRBV18 and TRBJ2-6; D is perhaps TRBD1 (6 bases). This CDR3 is built from 18 residues. Germline V gene lookup returns CDR1 KGHSH and CDR2 LQKENI. Trimming took 3 bases from V and 0 from J, leaving 15 bases between them. The CDR3 DNA reads TGTGCCAGCTCACCCCTACAGGGCTCAAGCTCTGGGGCCAACGTCCTGACTTTC. Translation: CASSPLQGSSSGANVLTF.

V is TRBV5-1 and J is TRBJ1-1, with 7 bases fitting TRBD1. Germline trimming cut 4 bases from V and 7 bases from J; bases unmatched to any gene: 7. The germline V gene has CDR1 SGHRS and CDR2 YFSETQ. The CDR3 has 13 amino acids. The CDR3 here is CASSRQGIDEAFF. The CDR3 nucleotides read TGCGCCAGCAGCCGACAGGGCATTGATGAAGCTTTCTTT.

This clone was seen only a few times. This chain joins TRBV28 and TRBJ2-6; 9 bases align to TRBD1. J was trimmed by 4 bases and V by 5 bases; bases with no gene match: 9. There are 17 residues in the CDR3. CDR1 and CDR2 (germline): MDHEN, SYDVKM. DNA of the CDR3: TGTGCCAGCAGTGCTCGACAGGGGGTGCCCGGGGCCAACGTCCTGACTTTC. Protein product: CASSARQGVPGANVLTF.

The J gene is TRBJ2-5, the V gene TRBV27, with TRBD2 matching 8 bases. Trimming removed 8 bases from V and 1 base from J; junction bases left unmatched: 12. The CDR3 covers 16 residues. Per germline, CDR1 MNHEY and CDR2 SMNVEV (reference sequence). CDR3 amino acids: CASGTGTRRGQETQYF. Here the CDR3 DNA reads TGTGCCAGCGGTACCGGGACTAGGAGAGGCCAAGAGACCCAGTACTTC.